These T cell receptor beta chains were read from a single sample in a study of shared clonotypes between healthy human individuals. Here immunoSEQ multiplex PCR was the method, and the copy in TCRdb shows in-frame clones only, minus some. Among 2 million to 2.5 million clones listed, roughly 95% were seen once. The sample comprised naive CD4+ T cells sorted from blood. These receptor sequences come from a man aged 18-30 years in good health. The CDR3 runs from the conserved cysteine through the conserved F or W. D genes are given only for firm matches. Only some rows state a clone size, as once, few, many or a class for expanded clones.

cdr3_nt cdr3_aa cdr3_length clone_size j_call d_call v_call
TGTGCCAGCCGCGCCGGAACACGGGACAGGGGGCTGGTCACTGAAGCTTTCTTT CASRAGTRDRGLVTEAFF 18 NA TRBJ1-1 TRBD1 TRBV11-2
TGTGCCAGCAGCTTAGGAAGGGACGATACCTATGGCTACACCTTC CASSLGRDDTYGYTF 15 once TRBJ1-2 NA TRBV5-4
TGTGCCAGCAGCTTAGACGAGCAATTGGCCCAGTACTTC CASSLDEQLAQYF 13 NA TRBJ2-5 NA TRBV7-2
TGCGCCAGCAGCTTGGAGTTAGGACTTTGGAACACCGGGGAGCTGTTTTTT CASSLELGLWNTGELFF 17 NA TRBJ2-2 NA TRBV5-1
TGTGCCTGGAGTCGACCCCGTTCACCCCTCCACTTT CAWSRPRSPLHF 12 NA TRBJ1-6 NA TRBV30
TGTGCCAGCAGCTCCAGAACTAGCGGGGGGGCCAATGAGCAGTTCTTC CASSSRTSGGANEQFF 16 NA TRBJ2-1 TRBD2 TRBV7-6
TGTGCCAGCAGTTTGGCAGGGACAGGGGAAAACACCATATATTTT CASSLAGTGENTIYF 15 NA TRBJ1-3 TRBD1 TRBV28
TGTGCCAGCGGACCGACAGGGTTCCGGTACGAGCAGTACTTC CASGPTGFRYEQYF 14 once TRBJ2-7 TRBD1 TRBV6-5
TGTGCCAGCAGTCTTTCCTACGAGCAGTACTTC CASSLSYEQYF 11 few TRBJ2-7 NA TRBV7-2
TGTGCCAGCAGTTCCTTCACAGGGCTCTATGGCTACACCTTC CASSSFTGLYGYTF 14 NA TRBJ1-2 NA TRBV27
TGTGCCAGCAGTGAATTTGTGGGCGGGAACACCGGGGAGCTGTTTTTT CASSEFVGGNTGELFF 16 NA TRBJ2-2 NA TRBV25-1
TGTGCCAGCAGAAACCGGGAGGGCCGCTACGAGCAGTACTTC CASRNREGRYEQYF 14 NA TRBJ2-7 TRBD2 TRBV6-5
TGCGCCAGCAGCTTGCTAGCGGAGTACAATGAGCAGTTCTTC CASSLLAEYNEQFF 14 once TRBJ2-1 TRBD2 TRBV5-1
TGTGCCAGTAACTGGGCAACTAATGAAAAACTGTTTTTT CASNWATNEKLFF 13 NA TRBJ1-4 NA TRBV19
TGTGCCAGCAGTGAACAAGGGACAAATCAGCCCCAGCATTTT CASSEQGTNQPQHF 14 few TRBJ1-5 NA TRBV25-1
TGTGCCAGCAGTTACTCGATGGTGGCTGGGGCCAACGTCCTGACTTTC CASSYSMVAGANVLTF 16 NA TRBJ2-6 NA TRBV6-6
TGTGCTAGCAGCCCACTAGCGGGAGGTCGCACAGATACGCAGTATTTT CASSPLAGGRTDTQYF 16 once TRBJ2-3 TRBD2 TRBV7-7
TGCGCCAGCAGCCCGGGACAGATCTACGAGCAGTACTTC CASSPGQIYEQYF 13 NA TRBJ2-7 TRBD1 TRBV5-1
TGTGCCACATTGGGGCGACCAGGGGGCCTGGAGACCCAGTACTTC CATLGRPGGLETQYF 15 NA TRBJ2-5 TRBD1 TRBV28
TGTGCCAGCAGCTTAGCGTTCCGGAACACCGGGGAGCTGTTTTTT CASSLAFRNTGELFF 15 NA TRBJ2-2 NA TRBV7-6
TGTGCCAGCACCCGAGGGTTTAATCAGCCCCAGCATTTT CASTRGFNQPQHF 13 NA TRBJ1-5 NA TRBV6-6
TGTGCCAGCAGACTGTTAAGTGGGTCAATCCCTGGAAACACCATATATTTT CASRLLSGSIPGNTIYF 17 NA TRBJ1-3 NA TRBV7-2
TGCGCCAGCAGCCAAGAAGGGGGTCGAGGGACACCCTATAATTCACCCCTCCACTTT CASSQEGGRGTPYNSPLHF 19 NA TRBJ1-6 NA TRBV4-1
TGTGCCAGCCTGGCGGGGGTCGATGGCTACACCTTC CASLAGVDGYTF 12 NA TRBJ1-2 NA TRBV28
TGCGCCAGCAGCTCCGGACTAGCGGGGAACACAGATACGCAGTATTTT CASSSGLAGNTDTQYF 16 NA TRBJ2-3 TRBD2 TRBV5-1
TGTGCCAGCAGTTCCGCCTCTAATTCACCCCTCCACTTT CASSSASNSPLHF 13 NA TRBJ1-6 NA TRBV6-1
TGTGCCAGCAGTCAAGGGGGCGATTGGGAAAAACTGTTTTTT CASSQGGDWEKLFF 14 NA TRBJ1-4 TRBD1 TRBV6-6
TGTGCCAGCATCAACGAGGGGGCCTATGGCTACACCTTC CASINEGAYGYTF 13 NA TRBJ1-2 TRBD1 TRBV6-1
TGTGCCAGCAGCCACAGTACGGGGGAGGGAAAAAACATTCAGTACTTC CASSHSTGEGKNIQYF 16 NA TRBJ2-4 TRBD2 TRBV11-3
TGTGCCATCAGTGAGGACAGGCCCGAAACCGGGGAGCTGTTTTTT CAISEDRPETGELFF 15 NA TRBJ2-2 NA TRBV10-3
TGCGCCAGCAGCTTTTTGAGGGAGGCCTCCTACGAGCAGTACTTC CASSFLREASYEQYF 15 NA TRBJ2-7 NA TRBV5-1
TGTGCCAGCAGCTTAAGTGGGACAACGAACACTGAAGCTTTCTTT CASSLSGTTNTEAFF 15 NA TRBJ1-1 NA TRBV7-3